One and the same sample provided the 12 T cell receptor beta chains below, sequenced in a study of T cells in Graves' hyperthyroidism and ophthalmopathy (dated by TCRdb to between 2018 and 2020). Library preparation employed multiplex PCR. Sequencing instrument: Illumina HiSeq 2000. The TCR beta CDR3 regions were amplified from RNA transcripts. For the first round of RT-PCR on the TCR CDR3, the HTBI primer set was used together with the Qiagen OneStep RT-PCR kit. The public reads were reprocessed in TCRdb via fastp at Q25 and MiXCR, keeping in-frame beta chains. Identical CDR3 protein sequences are pooled into one entry, listed with their most common genes and DNA. The table for this sample lists some 510,000 distinct CDR3 sequences; around 20% of them were counted only once. In total, the top ten clones hold about a quarter of the sample. What was sequenced was blood. These receptors came from a man aged 18-30 years with Graves' hyperthyroidism.

V is TRBV12-3 or TRBV12-4 and J is TRBJ2-6; D is undetermined. V was cut by 6 bases and J by 4 bases, with 4 bases left in between. The CDR3 has 12 residues. The CDR3 region is CASSRGANVLTF. The CDR3 bases are TGTGCCAGCAGCCGGGGGGCCAACGTCCTGACTTTC.

This clonotype has at least ten counts. The rearrangement links TRBV19 to TRBJ1-5; TRBD1 agrees at 8 bases. Losses at the gene ends were 3 bases for V and 4 bases for J; bases not matched to a gene: 11. The CDR3 sequence is 17 residues long. Germline V gene sequence: CDR1 LNHDA, CDR2 SQIVND (reference sequence). CDR3 coding DNA: TGTGCCAGTAGTATTTCCGCAGGGGGCCGAGGGAATCAGCCCCAGCATTTT. Translating it yields CASSISAGGRGNQPQHF.

The V and J genes are TRBV30 and TRBJ1-2; no clear D gene. The CDR3 extends over 14 amino acids. Trimming cost V 0 bases and J 4 bases, with 12 bases left between them. Germline-derived CDR1 and CDR2 are GTSNPN and SVGIG (reference sequence). CDR3 amino acids: CAWSVTSYSYGYTF. Written as DNA, the CDR3 is TGTGCCTGGAGTGTAACAAGCTACAGCTATGGCTACACCTTC.

This clonotype was seen repeatedly, ten times or more. The rearrangement joins TRBV28 to TRBJ1-5, with D unresolved. V was clipped by 9 bases and J by 2 bases, with 14 bases between them. CDR3 length: 14 amino acids. Germline CDR1 reads MDHEN; CDR2 reads SYDVKM. The CDR3 region has the DNA TGTGCCAGTCGTGCCCAGGCGGGCAATCAGCCCCAGCATTTT. Protein product: CASRAQAGNQPQHF.

In its sample, this clonotype was seen many times. The rearrangement joins TRBV6-1 to TRBJ2-6; D is uncertain. From germline, CDR1 is MNHNS and CDR2 SASEGT. The CDR3 extends over 16 amino acids. Trimming removed 4 bases at V and 0 bases at J, with 10 bases between. The DNA for the CDR3 is TGTGCCAGCAGTGTGTACCGAAGCTCTGGGGCCAACGTCCTGACTTTC. It codes for CASSVYRSSGANVLTF.

This clonotype was found many times. The chain joins TRBV28 to TRBJ1-1; tentatively, D is TRBD1 (5 bases). CDR1 and CDR2 from the germline V gene are MDHEN and SYDVKM. V was shortened by 3 bases and J by 8 bases, with 10 bases between the two germline ends. The CDR3 consists of 12 residues. The CDR3 spells CASSLAGLEAFF. The DNA of the CDR3 is TGTGCCAGCAGTTTGGCAGGGCTCGAAGCTTTCTTT.

This clonotype was seen at least ten times. V usage is TRBV6-2 or TRBV6-3 and J usage is TRBJ2-6; D possibly matches TRBD1 or TRBD2 (6 bases each). The CDR3 has 19 residues. Germline V gene sequence: CDR1 MNHEY, CDR2 SVGEGT. V was pared by 6 bases and J by 4 bases, with 25 bases between. CDR3 loop: CASSRVGGPLGRGANVLTF. CDR3 nucleotide sequence: TGTGCCAGCAGCCGGGTTGGGGGGCCCCTCGGGAGAGGGGCCAACGTCCTGACTTTC.

Concerning this clonotype: The conserved phenylalanine or tryptophan is not found at the CDR3 terminus, so this likely reflects a read error. The CDR3 loop is CASCLRGTVEAFV. The CDR3 bases are TGTGCCAGCTGTTTAAGGGGGACGGTTGAAGCTTTCGTT. This chain links TRBV28 with TRBJ1-1; tentative D call: TRBD1 (6 bases). Germline V gives CDR1 MDHEN, CDR2 SYDVKM. This CDR3 comprises 13 residues.

J is TRBJ2-5 and V is TRBV20-1, with 8 nucleotides matching TRBD2. V was pared by 1 base and J by 5 bases, with 6 bases of the junction left unmatched. CDR3 length: 14 amino acids. In germline, CDR1 is DFQATT, CDR2 SNEGSKA (reference sequence). CDR3 region: CSARGGSGTETQYF. In DNA, the CDR3 is TGCAGTGCTAGAGGCGGTAGCGGGACGGAGACCCAGTACTTC.

The gene calls are TRBV9 and TRBJ2-7, with 8 bases lining up with TRBD2. Germline V gene sequence: CDR1 SGDLS, CDR2 YYNGEE. The length of the CDR3 is 16 residues. The V and J ends lost 3 bases and 5 bases, in that order; junction bases with no gene match: 13. The CDR3 region is CASSGERGGGTDEQYF. The CDR3 DNA is TGTGCCAGCAGCGGCGAAAGGGGCGGGGGGACCGACGAGCAGTACTTC. Full variable domain (rest looked up from reference TRBV9 and TRBJ2-7): DSGVTQTPKHLITATGQRVTLRCSPRSGDLSVYWYQQSLDQGLQFLIQYYNGEERAKGNILERFSAQQFPDLHSELNLSSLELGDSALYFCASSGERGGGTDEQYFGPGTRLTVT.

This clonotype was detected ten times or more. The rearrangement joins TRBV6-1 to TRBJ1-5; possible D gene TRBD1, 6 bases. Trimming shortened V by 7 bases and J by 4 bases, and 14 bases separated the two germline ends. Germline V gene sequence: CDR1 MNHNS, CDR2 SASEGT. This CDR3 is built from 14 residues. DNA for the CDR3: TGTGCCAGCAAAGGTGGACAGTCTAATCAGCCCCAGCATTTT. It codes for CASKGGQSNQPQHF.

This clonotype was counted ten times or more. The chain joins TRBV28 to TRBJ2-7; 11 bases are a match to TRBD1. V was clipped by 5 bases and J by 5 bases; unmatched bases: 8. The CDR3 consists of 15 residues. CDR1 MDHEN and CDR2 SYDVKM come from the germline V gene. DNA for the CDR3: TGTGCCAGCAGTATTATCGGACAGGGGGCTGACGAGCAGTACTTC. As protein: CASSIIGQGADEQYF.